The rows below give T cell receptor beta chains drawn from one sample of a study of blood T cell repertoires in COVID-19. The table came from immunoSEQ multiplex PCR; TCRdb's copy has only in-frame clones and leaves some out. Of under 250,000 clones in the sample, 84% were seen once. The sequencing sample was made of peripheral blood. These receptors originate from a man aged 50 to 60 with active or convalescent COVID-19. The CDR3 runs from the conserved cysteine through the conserved F or W. The D gene is left open where the match is weak. Clone size is shown for a subset of rows, as once, few, many or a class of expanded clone.

abundance: NA; j_gene: TRBJ2-3; d_gene: TRBD2; v_gene: TRBV7-3; CDR3nt: TGTGCCAGCAGCAAGGGACTAGCGGGCGTCCCAAAAAGCACAGATACGCAGTATTTT; CDR3aa: CASSKGLAGVPKSTDTQYF
abundance: NA; j_gene: TRBJ1-2; d_gene: NA; v_gene: TRBV29-1; CDR3nt: TGCAGCGTTGCGACAACGGGGGGCTATGGCTACACCTTC; CDR3aa: CSVATTGGYGYTF
abundance: NA; j_gene: TRBJ1-5; d_gene: NA; v_gene: TRBV28; CDR3nt: TGTGCCAGCAGTTTCCCCCGGACATATAGCAATCAGCCCCAGCATTTT; CDR3aa: CASSFPRTYSNQPQHF
abundance: NA; j_gene: TRBJ1-5; d_gene: NA; v_gene: TRBV9; CDR3nt: TGTGCCAGCAGCGTAGGACAGAGCAATCAGCCCCAGCATTTT; CDR3aa: CASSVGQSNQPQHF
abundance: NA; j_gene: TRBJ2-5; d_gene: TRBD2; v_gene: TRBV6-5; CDR3nt: TGTGCCAGCAGTTGGGGACTAGCGGGGCAAGAGACCCAGTACTTC; CDR3aa: CASSWGLAGQETQYF
abundance: NA; j_gene: TRBJ2-1; d_gene: TRBD2; v_gene: TRBV13; CDR3nt: TGTGCCAGCAGCTTGTTGGGACTAGCGGGGGGAAATGAGCAGTTCTTC; CDR3aa: CASSLLGLAGGNEQFF
abundance: NA; j_gene: TRBJ1-2; d_gene: NA; v_gene: TRBV29-1; CDR3nt: TGCAGCGTTGCGGAGACAGATTACTATGGCTACACCTTC; CDR3aa: CSVAETDYYGYTF
abundance: few; j_gene: TRBJ1-2; d_gene: TRBD1; v_gene: TRBV11-1; CDR3nt: TGTGCCAGCAGCCGGGGACAGACTAACTATGGCTACACCTTC; CDR3aa: CASSRGQTNYGYTF
abundance: NA; j_gene: TRBJ1-2; d_gene: NA; v_gene: TRBV6-1; CDR3nt: TGTGCCAGCAGTGATTCCGGACAGATTAACTATGGCTACACCTTC; CDR3aa: CASSDSGQINYGYTF
abundance: NA; j_gene: TRBJ1-2; d_gene: NA; v_gene: TRBV3-1/TRBV3-2; CDR3nt: TGTGCCAGCAGCCAAGAAGGGGCCTATGGCTACACCTTC; CDR3aa: CASSQEGAYGYTF
abundance: NA; j_gene: TRBJ2-5; d_gene: TRBD2; v_gene: TRBV5-1; CDR3nt: TGCGCCAGCAGCTTGTCGCGGGGGGCTCAAGAGACCCAGTACTTC; CDR3aa: CASSLSRGAQETQYF
abundance: NA; j_gene: TRBJ2-7; d_gene: NA; v_gene: TRBV6-5; CDR3nt: TGTGCCAGCAGTTACTCTGAGGTGAACTACGAGCAGTACTTC; CDR3aa: CASSYSEVNYEQYF
abundance: NA; j_gene: TRBJ1-1; d_gene: NA; v_gene: TRBV5-1; CDR3nt: TGCGCCAGCAGCTTTGACCCCGCGGGGGCTCGGGGCACTGAAGCTTTCTTT; CDR3aa: CASSFDPAGARGTEAFF
abundance: NA; j_gene: TRBJ2-3; d_gene: NA; v_gene: TRBV7-2; CDR3nt: TGTGCCAGCAGCGAAAGTCGGGGATTCACAGATACGCAGTATTTT; CDR3aa: CASSESRGFTDTQYF
abundance: NA; j_gene: TRBJ2-2; d_gene: TRBD2; v_gene: TRBV5-4; CDR3nt: TGTGCCAGCAGCCTTGGACTAGCGGGGGGCACCGGGGAGCTGTTTTTT; CDR3aa: CASSLGLAGGTGELFF
abundance: NA; j_gene: TRBJ1-6; d_gene: TRBD1; v_gene: TRBV13; CDR3nt: TGTGCCAGCAGCCCAAGACAGGGCCCCGGTTCACCCCTCCACTTT; CDR3aa: CASSPRQGPGSPLHF
abundance: NA; j_gene: TRBJ1-6; d_gene: NA; v_gene: TRBV3-1/TRBV3-2; CDR3nt: TGTGCCAGCAGCCAAGAAGACGGGATTAATTCACCCCTCCACTTT; CDR3aa: CASSQEDGINSPLHF
abundance: NA; j_gene: TRBJ2-5; d_gene: TRBD2; v_gene: TRBV5-6; CDR3nt: TGTGCCAGCAGCCAAAAGCTACTAGCGGGGAGGGATGAGACCCAGTACTTC; CDR3aa: CASSQKLLAGRDETQYF
abundance: NA; j_gene: TRBJ2-7; d_gene: TRBD1; v_gene: TRBV27; CDR3nt: TGTGCCAGCAGTGCCTCTAGCCCGGGACAGGGGCGCTCCTACGAGCAGTACTTC; CDR3aa: CASSASSPGQGRSYEQYF
abundance: NA; j_gene: TRBJ1-1; d_gene: NA; v_gene: TRBV19; CDR3nt: TGTGCCAGTAGTATTGTGCAGGCCATGAACACTGAAGCTTTCTTT; CDR3aa: CASSIVQAMNTEAFF
abundance: NA; j_gene: TRBJ2-3; d_gene: NA; v_gene: TRBV5-6; CDR3nt: TGTGCCAGCAGCTTGGGCGGGTCAGGCACAGATACGCAGTATTTT; CDR3aa: CASSLGGSGTDTQYF
abundance: NA; j_gene: TRBJ1-2; d_gene: TRBD1; v_gene: TRBV6-5; CDR3nt: TGTGCCAGCAGTTACCTGGGGACAGGGGGTGGCTACACCTTC; CDR3aa: CASSYLGTGGGYTF